This T cell receptor beta chain comes out of a study of Ad26.COV2.S vaccination and SARS-CoV-2 variants. The CDR3 loop spans 15 amino acids. Germline V gene data show CDR1 as LGHNA and CDR2 as YSLEER. Deletions cut 0 bases from V and 0 bases from J, with 6 bases between. Stated treatment: 19 received Ad26.COV2.S at low or high dose, single or two shots; 5 received placebo; per-sample allocation not given. It was on day 63 after the first vaccine or placebo injection that samples were taken. TCRdb's copy holds only in-frame clones and misses some; the assay was immunoSEQ multiplex PCR. Among some 340,000 clones, around 84% were seen once, and the ten largest hold 1.9%.

This specimen consisted of peripheral blood, obtained in a trial of Ad26.COV2.S vaccine versus placebo. The J gene is TRBJ1-3, the V gene TRBV4-3; the D is unclear. This TCR was recovered from a person between 18 and 59 years old who received the Ad26.COV2.S COVID-19 vaccine or a placebo. The CDR3 nucleotides read TGCGCCAGCAGCCAAGACACGAGCTCTGGAAACACCATATATTTT. The encoded protein is CASSQDTSSGNTIYF.